This TCR beta chain was sequenced in a study of response to subunit inactivated influenza vaccine. Regarding the study as a whole: Authors suggested that a seasonal influenza vaccination recruits few new T cells each time.

A remark on this clonotype: The target antigen is unknown.

A single record per CDR3 protein comes from TCRdb applying MiXCR to the RT-PCR reads. This table has 500,000 to 600,000 distinct CDR3 sequences, 16% appearing once. Looked up from germline, CDR1 is SGHAT and CDR2 is FQNNGV. The CDR3 contains 15 residues. Trimming stripped 5 bases from V and 1 base from J, with 12 bases between. The sequences come from CD4+ T cells sorted from PBMCs, collected less than 30 months after vaccination. The rearrangement links TRBV11-2 to TRBJ2-1; D is undetermined. This clonotype was sampled from a man aged 50 to 69 who received an inactivated influenza vaccine. CDR3 protein: CASSPTGQSYNEQFF. CDR3 coding DNA: TGTGCCAGCAGCCCTACCGGGCAATCCTACAATGAGCAGTTCTTC.